This TCR beta chain was captured by sequencing in a study of blood T cell repertoires in COVID-19. At the level of the study: The United States, Italy and Spain provided the acute and convalescent COVID-19 samples. T cells, B-cell-depleted T cells, or PBMCs provided the cDNA or gDNA that served as material.

This clone was seen a single time. The germline gives CDR1 LGHDT, CDR2 YNNKEL (reference sequence). Trimming took off 0 bases at V and 7 bases at J, with 13 bases between the two ends. CDR3 length: 16 amino acids. Authors' analysis steps: Researchers report that nucleated cell counts were estimated from reference gene primer amplification. Measured with immunoSEQ multiplex PCR; TCRdb has only the in-frame clones, and not every one. That table is the source of V, J and clone size, and D and trimming were worked out from the DNA. The sample consists of roughly 110,000 clones, about four fifths of them appearing once.

This chain links TRBV3-1 (or the pseudogene TRBV3-2) with TRBJ1-6; D possibly corresponds to TRBD1 (6 bases). This clonotype was sampled from a woman between 35 and 50 years old with acute or convalescent COVID-19. Sequencing input: peripheral blood. For the CDR3, the DNA is TGTGCCAGCAGCCAAGATCGCAAGGGGGAGAATTCACCCCTCCACTTT. Translated, it gives CASSQDRKGENSPLHF.